This T cell receptor beta chain was recorded in a study of T cell responses to AZD1222 COVID-19 vaccine. Study-level points and caveats: Only 6 or 7 individuals given AZD1222 were seropositive at baseline. No repertoire was sampled before or during the peak T cell response, only after it. Donors were largely white British and mainly female; clonal diversity was possibly underestimated.

This clone was found a few times. Antigen unknown. The CDR3 loop spans 17 amino acids. Germline V gene data show CDR1 as SNHLY and CDR2 as FYNNEI. Trimming stripped 1 base from V and 1 base from J, with 16 bases between. The table came from immunoSEQ multiplex PCR; TCRdb's copy has only in-frame clones and leaves some out. The table includes some 120,000 clones, around nine tenths detected once. This sequence joins TRBV2 and TRBJ1-1; D not certain. The origin of this receptor is an adult who received the MenACWY meningococcal vaccine as a control. The sample was peripheral blood, taken 28 days after the second dose of the MenACWY control vaccine. In nucleotides, the CDR3 is TGTGCCAGCAGTGAAGAAGGCGCGGGCGCCCCGAACACTGAAGCTTTCTTT. Translating it yields CASSEEGAGAPNTEAFF.